A selection of T cell receptor beta chains follows, all from one sample in a study of blood T cells in healthy people across ages. Each CDR3 protein is one row after TCRdb ran MiXCR on the 5' RACE reads. Of about 1,800,000 distinct CDR3 sequences listed, about 30% were seen once; the top ten hold more than 6%. Sequencing was done on a sample of blood. The receptor source for this set is a woman in her 30s in good health. Each CDR3 is given with its conserved first and last residue. D genes are given only for firm matches. The size entry is marked missing in some rows and otherwise reads once, few, many or a size class.

>.|11|TRBV2|.|TRBJ2-5
TGTGTCAGCCGAGCGCAAGAGACCCAGTACTTC
CVSRAQETQYF
>.|13|TRBV11-3|.|TRBJ2-3
TGTGCCAGCAGCTCCAGACAGCGGGATACGCAGTATTTT
CASSSRQRDTQYF
>.|13|TRBV27|.|TRBJ1-1
TGTGCCAGCAGTTTTTCGGTTTTCACTGAAGCTTTCTTT
CASSFSVFTEAFF
>many|15|TRBV29-1|TRBD1|TRBJ2-7
TGCAGCGTTCTAGGGGGCACAGGGGGGACCTACGAGCAGTACTTC
CSVLGGTGGTYEQYF
>many|13|TRBV20-1|.|TRBJ2-7
TGCAGTGCTGGATACTCGAGCTCCTACGAGCAGTACTTC
CSAGYSSSYEQYF
>many|14|TRBV4-3|.|TRBJ1-2
TGCGCCAGCAGCTGGAGCGGGGGACCGTATGGCTACACCTTC
CASSWSGGPYGYTF
>few|17|TRBV4-1|.|TRBJ2-3
TGCGCCAGCAGCCAAGATCTGTACGGGGGCGGGAGAGATACGCAGTATTTT
CASSQDLYGGGRDTQYF
>.|15|TRBV5-1|TRBD2|TRBJ2-3
TGCGCCAGCAGACGGACTAGCAGGCCCACAGATACGCAGTATTTT
CASRRTSRPTDTQYF
>.|13|TRBV6-6|.|TRBJ1-1
TGTGCCAGCATTGACGGGGGGAACACTGAAGCTTTCTTT
CASIDGGNTEAFF
>.|15|TRBV4-2|.|TRBJ2-3
TGTGCCAGCAGCCAAGACGGACAGCGAACAGATACGCAGTATTTT
CASSQDGQRTDTQYF
>.|14|TRBV7-3|.|TRBJ1-1
TGTGCCAGCAACTTAAGGGACACCTACACTGAAGCTTTCTTT
CASNLRDTYTEAFF
>few|13|TRBV12-3/TRBV12-4|.|TRBJ2-7
TGTGCCAGCAGTTTTCTACAGTCCTACGAGCAGTACTTC
CASSFLQSYEQYF
>.|15|TRBV12-3/TRBV12-4|TRBD1|TRBJ1-4
TGTGCCAGCAGACTTAGGACAGGGGGTAATGAAAAACTGTTTTTT
CASRLRTGGNEKLFF
>few|13|TRBV20-1|.|TRBJ1-2
TGCAGTGCGGAAGGACAATCCCGAAGGGGCTACACCTTC
CSAEGQSRRGYTF
>many|14|TRBV12-3/TRBV12-4|TRBD1|TRBJ2-5
TGTGCCAGCAGTACTGGGACAGGGAGTGAGACCCAGTACTTC
CASSTGTGSETQYF
>.|15|TRBV10-3|.|TRBJ1-6
TGTGCCATCAGTGATCGACAGGCTTCGGGATCACCCCTCCACTTT
CAISDRQASGSPLHF
>few|13|TRBV29-1|.|TRBJ1-1
TGCAGCGCCCGGGGACGGATGAACACTGAAGCTTTCTTT
CSARGRMNTEAFF
>many|14|TRBV5-1|TRBD1|TRBJ2-7
TGTGCCAGCAGTCCGGGACAGGGGGACTACGAGCAGTACTTC
CASSPGQGDYEQYF
>many|13|TRBV4-1|.|TRBJ1-2
TGCGCCAGCAGCGGTAGGCTGACGTATGGCTACACCTTC
CASSGRLTYGYTF
>.|11|TRBV20-1|.|TRBJ1-1
TGCAGGGCTAGTCGCCCTGCCACAGCTTTCTTT
CRASRPATAFF
>many|13|TRBV7-2|.|TRBJ2-5
TGTGCCAGCAGCCGGACGGTCCGAGAGACCCAGTACTTC
CASSRTVRETQYF
>.|14|TRBV7-7|TRBD2|TRBJ2-5
TGTGCCAGCCCCCAAACTAGCGGACGCAATGAGCAGTACTTC
CASPQTSGRNEQYF
>few|12|TRBV20-1|.|TRBJ2-7
TGCAGTGCTAGTACGGGGGCGGGCGAGCAGTACTTC
CSASTGAGEQYF
>.|16|TRBV15|TRBD1|TRBJ2-2
TGTGCCACCAGCGATGACAGGGGGCCGAACACCGGGGAGCTGTTTTTT
CATSDDRGPNTGELFF
>few|15|TRBV6-6|TRBD1|TRBJ1-6
TGTGCCAGCAGTTACTCGTGGGACAGGGGGTCACCCCTCCACTTT
CASSYSWDRGSPLHF
>few|14|TRBV7-2|.|TRBJ1-5
TGTGCCAGCAGCCGGACCCCGCGTAATCAGCCCCAGCATTTT
CASSRTPRNQPQHF
>.|15|TRBV29-1|TRBD1|TRBJ1-3
TGCAGCGTTTGGACAGGGGCAGGATCTGGAAACACCATATATTTT
CSVWTGAGSGNTIYF
>few|16|TRBV24-1|TRBD1|TRBJ2-1
TGTGCCACCAGTGATTTCGGGCGGACAGGGAACAATAAGCAGTTCTTC
CATSDFGRTGNNKQFF
>few|14|TRBV6-2/TRBV6-3|.|TRBJ2-2
TGTGCCAGCAGACCTTCGGGACCGGCCGGGGAGCTGTTTTTT
CASRPSGPAGELFF
>.|17|TRBV19|TRBD1|TRBJ2-5
TGTGCCAGTAGTCCCCTGGGGACAGGGTCTTTCGGAGAGACCCAGTACTTC
CASSPLGTGSFGETQYF
>many|15|TRBV6-8|.|TRBJ2-3
TGTGCCAGCAATGGGGGCTGGACTAGCACAGATACGCAGTATTTT
CASNGGWTSTDTQYF
>few|15|TRBV28|.|TRBJ1-3
TGTGCCAGCAGGCTACAGGAGTACTCTGGAAACACCATATATTTT
CASRLQEYSGNTIYF
>.|17|TRBV9|TRBD1|TRBJ2-1
TGTGCCAGCAGCGTAGAGGTTTTGGGACAGGGGAGCAATGAGCAGTTCTTC
CASSVEVLGQGSNEQFF